This T cell receptor (beta chain) was found in a study of regulatory T cells in long-lasting Graves disease. V shed 7 bases and J 2 bases; nucleotides not matched to a gene: 5. Germline loops: CDR1 DFQATT, CDR2 SNEGSKA (reference sequence). The CDR3 runs 13 residues. This clonotype was counted ten times or more. The antigen is not known. The authors built TCR beta libraries using iRepertoire HTBI primers and Arm-PCR of CDR3 regions. A single record per CDR3 protein comes from TCRdb applying MiXCR to the multiplex PCR reads. This sample yields 450,000 to 500,000 distinct CDR3 sequences, of which 15% to 20% are seen a single time; approximately 12% belongs to the top ten. Whole-study results and caveats: TCR diversity was lower in persistent than newly diagnosed Graves' disease.

Time point: newly diagnosed GD, antithyroid drugs for less than 3 months. Generation of the TCR library employed RNA extracted from PBMCs. Graves' disease diagnoses followed American Thyroid Association guidelines. A peripheral blood sample, roughly 9.8 milliliters in volume, was drawn into EDTA tubes. This sample also appeared in a second study, on T cells in Graves' hyperthyroidism and ophthalmopathy. In that study: It was a median around 6 months before onset that the model predicted ophthalmopathy.

This chain connects TRBV20-1 to TRBJ2-7, with 10 bases identical to TRBD1. The sequence was collected from a middle-aged man with Graves disease. The material sequenced was peripheral blood mononuclear cells (PBMCs), taken at new diagnosis, from a patient treated with antithyroid drugs. CDR3: CSVGTGEAYEQYF. The CDR3 coding sequence is TGCAGTGTCGGGACAGGGGAGGCCTACGAGCAGTACTTC.